The 10 T cell receptor beta chains below were found in one sample sequenced in a study of STAT5B mutations in CD4+ large granular lymphocyte leukemia. Using immunoSEQ multiplex PCR, the repertoire was profiled, and TCRdb retains in-frame clones only, with some absent. The table lists over 25,000 clones, approximately 80% of them singletons. The sequencing sample was made of CD4+ T cells from blood buffy coats. These receptors all stem from a human donor in good health.

This clone was seen a single time. This rearrangement joins TRBV6-5 to TRBJ2-5; 7 bases map to TRBD2. Near its end, the DNA agrees better with TRBJ2-7, so the J call may be wrong. Germline values: CDR1 MNHEY, CDR2 SVGAGI. The CDR3 contains 15 residues. The DNA for the CDR3 is TGTGCCAGCAGTTACAATACGGGACTATACTACGAGCAGTACTTC. It specifies CASSYNTGLYYEQYF.

V usage is TRBV7-2 and J usage is TRBJ2-7; D is uncertain. The CDR3 extends over 15 amino acids. CDR1 SGHTA and CDR2 FQGNSA come from the germline V gene. V shed 5 bases and J shed 0 bases, with 14 bases lying between them. The CDR3 loop is CASSRDPGYSYEQYF. CDR3 sequence (DNA): TGTGCCAGCAGCCGCGACCCAGGTTACTCCTACGAGCAGTACTTC.

The chain employs TRBV2 and TRBJ2-5; weak D call: TRBD1 (6 bases). Judging by the DNA end, TRBJ2-7 fits better; the J call may be wrong. CDR3 length: 13 residues. From germline, CDR1 is SNHLY and CDR2 FYNNEI. CDR3 DNA sequence: TGTGCCAGCAGTGACGACAGGTTCTACGAGCAGTACTTC. This codes for CASSDDRFYEQYF.

V is TRBV5-4 and J is TRBJ1-2, with 7 bases lining up with TRBD1. Losses at the gene ends were 3 bases for V and 4 bases for J; bases not matched to a gene: 3. This CDR3 region has 13 residues. CDR1 and CDR2 from the germline V gene are SGHNT and YYREEE (reference sequence). This CDR3 reads CASSSTGLYGYTF. The CDR3 DNA reads TGTGCCAGCAGCTCGACAGGGCTCTATGGCTACACCTTC.

The gene calls are TRBV5-1 and TRBJ2-5; no definite D call. V was pared by 1 base and J by 0 bases, with 19 bases between. Germline CDR1 and CDR2: SGHRS and YFSETQ. This CDR3 comprises 18 residues. The CDR3 loop is CASSLFSRGMGYQETQYF. DNA for the CDR3: TGCGCCAGCAGCTTGTTCTCTCGCGGAATGGGTTACCAAGAGACCCAGTACTTC.

This chain links TRBV19 with TRBJ2-6; the D gene is possibly TRBD2 (7 bases). The CDR3 is 16 amino acids. Germline assignment: CDR1 LNHDA and CDR2 SQIVND (reference sequence). V dropped 3 bases and J dropped 1 base, with 10 bases sitting between them. As DNA, the CDR3 is TGTGCCAGTAGTATGGGGGGGGCGTCTGGGGCCAACGTCCTGACTTTC. It specifies CASSMGGASGANVLTF. Drawing the rest from reference TRBV19 and TRBJ2-6, the complete variable domain is DGGITQSPKYLFRKEGQNVTLSCEQNLNHDAMYWYRQDPGQGLRLIYYSQIVNDFQKGDIAEGYSVSREKKESFPLTVTSAQKNPTAFYLCASSMGGASGANVLTFGAGSRLTVL.

The V and J genes are TRBV19 and TRBJ1-1; 11 bases agree with TRBD1. CDR1 and CDR2 (germline): LNHDA, SQIVND (reference sequence). The junction had 4 bases not matched to a gene; V was cut back by 5 bases and J by 5 bases. The CDR3 totals 14 residues. This CDR3 reads CASSPGQGATEAFF. The CDR3 nucleotides are TGTGCCAGTAGTCCCGGACAGGGGGCGACTGAAGCTTTCTTT.

This chain uses TRBV5-5 with TRBJ1-4; maybe TRBD1 (6 bases). Trimming pared 4 bases from V and 6 bases from J, leaving 16 bases between. The CDR3 is 15 residues long. Germline lookup yields CDR1 SGHKS and CDR2 YYEKEE (reference sequence). The CDR3 is CASSVQGWGDEKLFF. CDR3 nucleotides: TGTGCCAGCAGCGTACAGGGCTGGGGAGATGAAAAACTGTTTTTT.

This clone was recorded once. The CDR3 is CASGPQGLAYGYTF. CDR3 in DNA: TGTGCCAGTGGACCCCAGGGTTTGGCCTATGGCTACACCTTC. The rearrangement links TRBV19 to TRBJ1-2; perhaps TRBD1 as D (5 bases). Per the germline V gene, CDR1 is LNHDA and CDR2 is SQIVND (reference sequence). V was pared by 8 bases and J by 4 bases, with 17 bases between. The CDR3 is 14 residues long.

This chain joins TRBV5-6 and TRBJ2-7, with D tentatively TRBD1 (6 bases). Germline V CDR1 and CDR2: SGHDT, YYEEEE. The CDR3 runs 16 residues. Trimming removed 1 base from V and 1 base from J, with 15 bases in between. This CDR3 reads CASSLFRGSGSYEQYF. The CDR3 DNA is TGTGCCAGCAGCTTGTTTAGGGGGAGTGGTTCCTACGAGCAGTACTTC.